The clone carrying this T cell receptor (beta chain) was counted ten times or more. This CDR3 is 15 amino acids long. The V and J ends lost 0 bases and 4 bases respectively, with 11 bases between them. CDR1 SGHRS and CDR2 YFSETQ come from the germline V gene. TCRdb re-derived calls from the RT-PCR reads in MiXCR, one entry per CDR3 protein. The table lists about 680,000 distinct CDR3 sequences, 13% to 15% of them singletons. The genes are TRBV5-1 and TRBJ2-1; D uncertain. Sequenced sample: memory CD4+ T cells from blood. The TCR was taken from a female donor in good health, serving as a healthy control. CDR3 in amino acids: CASSLGGSHYNEQFF. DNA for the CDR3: TGCGCCAGCAGCTTGGGCGGATCTCATTACAATGAGCAGTTCTTC.